This T cell receptor (beta chain) is drawn from a study of PD-1 blockade in classical Hodgkin lymphoma. Per the germline V gene, CDR1 is SGDLS and CDR2 is YYNGEE. Unmatched junction bases numbered 5, after V lost 4 bases and J lost 10 bases. The CDR3 consists of 14 residues. Time point denoted: cycle 4 day 1 (C4D1), after 6 weeks of nivolumab. Patients all relapsed after autologous stem cell transplantation, and there was variation in brentuximab vedotin exposure. Purification of CD4+ T cells from thawed PBMCs was achieved by magnetic negative selection. The table came from immunoSEQ multiplex PCR; TCRdb's copy has only in-frame clones and leaves some out. The top ten clones hold 0.75% to 0.95% of a sample with 10,000 to 15,000 clones, about 80% of them seen once.

The origin of this receptor is a human donor with classical Hodgkin lymphoma. The chain is built from TRBV9 and TRBJ2-1; the match to TRBD2 covers 13 bases. The sample consisted of CD4+ T cells from blood, taken before the fourth cycle of nivolumab. CDR3 coding DNA: TGTGCCAGCAGCCCGGGACTAGCGGGGTGGGAGCAGTTCTTC. This sequence encodes CASSPGLAGWEQFF.